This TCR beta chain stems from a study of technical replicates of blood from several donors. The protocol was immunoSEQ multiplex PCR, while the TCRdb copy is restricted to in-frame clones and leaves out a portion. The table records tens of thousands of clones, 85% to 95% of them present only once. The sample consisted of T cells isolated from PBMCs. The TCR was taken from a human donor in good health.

The CDR3 DNA is TGTGCCAGCAGTTCGGGACAGGGGAACACTGAAGCTTTCTTT. Encoded protein: CASSSGQGNTEAFF. V is TRBV6-4 and J is TRBJ1-1; TRBD1 aligns across 9 bases. V lost 5 bases, J lost 1 base, and 2 bases stayed unmatched. The V gene's germline CDR1 is MRHNA and CDR2 SNTAGT. There are 14 residues in the CDR3.